A single sample is the source of the 14 T cell receptor beta chains below, sequenced in a study of identical twins. One entry per CDR3 protein, called by TCRdb with MiXCR from the 5' RACE reads. The sample includes more than 400,000 distinct CDR3 sequences, about 16% seen only once; the top ten take around 0.48%. This sample was also put to use in a study of yellow fever vaccine responses in identical twins.

The specimen was CD4+ T cells sorted from blood. These receptors all come from a young woman in good health.

This chain uses TRBV12-3 or TRBV12-4 with TRBJ2-1; TRBD2 agrees at 11 bases. The CDR3 sequence is 18 residues long. Trimming at V came to 3 bases and at J to 4 bases, leaving 11 bases not matched to a gene. This CDR3 reads CASSFGSGGASAYNEQFF. DNA of the CDR3: TGTGCCAGCAGTTTTGGTAGCGGGGGGGCCTCGGCATACAATGAGCAGTTCTTC.

V usage is TRBV10-2 and J usage is TRBJ2-2, with 8 bases matching TRBD1. Germline loops: CDR1 WSHSY, CDR2 SAAADI. After removal of 7 bases from V and 7 bases from J, the junction contained 11 bases not matched to a gene. There are 15 residues in the CDR3. The CDR3 region is CASNNPTGAGGELFF. The CDR3 DNA follows: TGCGCCAGCAACAACCCGACAGGGGCTGGCGGGGAGCTGTTTTTT.

The chain is built from TRBV6-1 and TRBJ2-2; 7 bases agree with TRBD2. Germline V CDR1 and CDR2: MNHNS, SASEGT. The CDR3 totals 14 residues. The ends lost 10 bases at V and 6 bases at J; junction bases unmatched: 11. For the CDR3, the DNA is TGTGCCACCATGACCGGCGGGAGTGCCGGGGAGCTGTTTTTT. Its translation is CATMTGGSAGELFF.

The chain joins TRBV28 to TRBJ2-1, with 8 bases fitting TRBD2. The CDR3 length is 16 residues. CDR1 is MDHEN, CDR2 SYDVKM, per germline. V lost 5 bases, J lost 1 base, and 7 bases stayed unmatched. The CDR3 is CASSPIERGSYNEQFF. In nucleotides, the CDR3 is TGTGCCAGCAGTCCCATCGAGCGGGGGTCCTACAATGAGCAGTTCTTC.

This clonotype was observed a few times. The chain couples TRBV7-9 to TRBJ2-7, with D perhaps assigned TRBD1 or TRBD2 (5 bases each). This CDR3 has 15 residues. V dropped 2 bases and J dropped 3 bases, with 14 bases sitting between them. Germline V gene lookup returns CDR1 SEHNR and CDR2 FQNEAQ (reference sequence). The chain's CDR3 is CASSLIRDVDYEQYF. The CDR3 coding sequence is TGTGCCAGCAGCTTAATCCGGGACGTAGACTACGAGCAGTACTTC.

The chain links TRBV7-8 to TRBJ2-3; D gene ambiguous. Germline CDR1 reads SGHVS; CDR2 reads FQNEAQ. This CDR3 has 15 amino acids. V was trimmed by 7 bases and J by 0 bases, leaving 14 bases between them. CDR3 in DNA: TGTGCCAGCACCGTACCTGAGCTCAGCACAGATACGCAGTATTTT. Amino acids: CASTVPELSTDTQYF. The whole variable domain, filled in from reference TRBV7-8 and TRBJ2-3, reads GAGVSQSPRYKVAKRGQDVALRCDPISGHVSLFWYQQALGQGPEFLTYFQNEAQLDKSGLPSDRFFAERPEGSVSTLKIQRTQQEDSAVYLCASTVPELSTDTQYFGPGTRLTVL.

The chain couples TRBV12-3 or TRBV12-4 to TRBJ2-3; 9 bases map to TRBD1. The CDR3 covers 16 residues. The trim removed 3 bases at V and 4 bases at J, leaving 8 bases unmatched. In DNA, the CDR3 is TGTGCCAGCAGTTTCGGGACAGGGCTTCTTCCAGATACGCAGTATTTT. Translated, it gives CASSFGTGLLPDTQYF.

This clonotype was counted only a few times. The rearrangement uses TRBV21-1 and TRBJ1-5. TRBV21-1 is a pseudogene locus. The CDR3 is made up of 16 amino acids. The chain's CDR3 is CASSKYSPVGNQPQHF. CDR3 in DNA: TGTGCCAGCAGCAAATATTCCCCAGTTGGCAATCAGCCCCAGCATTTT.

A note on this clonotype: One end of the junction fails to match germline, which may point to a read error. V usage is TRBV20-1 and J usage is TRBJ2-3; 10 positions agree with TRBD1. The length of the CDR3 is 18 residues. Germline V lookup: CDR1 DFQATT, CDR2 SNEGSKA (reference sequence). CDR3 sequence reads: CRARDRGPAPFRTDTQYF. DNA for the CDR3: TGCAGGGCTAGGGACAGGGGCCCCGCCCCATTCCGCACAGATACGCAGTATTTT.

The gene calls are TRBV29-1 and TRBJ2-5, with 8 bases fitting TRBD2. Germline CDR1 SQVTM, CDR2 ANQGSEA. CDR3 length: 14 residues. V shed 4 bases, J shed 2 bases, and the junction held 6 bases outside the gene matches. The CDR3 here is CSVVVAGIQETQYF. For the CDR3, the DNA is TGCAGCGTTGTGGTAGCGGGGATACAAGAGACCCAGTACTTC.

There are a few counts of this clonotype. The rearrangement links TRBV29-1 to TRBJ2-1, with 9 nucleotides matching TRBD1. The CDR3 has 15 amino acids. J lost 6 bases, V lost 6 bases, and 12 bases had no gene match. Germline V lookup: CDR1 SQVTM, CDR2 ANQGSEA. The CDR3 spells CSVGRDRVLSNEQFF. CDR3 DNA: TGCAGCGTGGGCAGGGACAGGGTACTCAGCAATGAGCAGTTCTTC.

This clonotype has only a few counts. The rearrangement uses TRBV3-1 and TRBJ2-1; weak D call: TRBD1 (6 bases). V lost 2 bases and J lost 0, with 8 bases in between. The CDR3 contains 15 residues. Germline V lookup: CDR1 LGHDT, CDR2 YNNKEL (reference sequence). The CDR3 is CASSQQGTSYNEQFF. Here the CDR3 DNA reads TGTGCCAGCAGCCAACAGGGGACCTCCTACAATGAGCAGTTCTTC.

The rearrangement joins TRBV10-3 to TRBJ2-3; D may be TRBD2 (6 bases). Trimming removed 3 bases from V and 6 bases from J, with 7 bases in between. The germline V gene has CDR1 ENHRY and CDR2 SYGVKD. The CDR3 is 12 amino acids. The CDR3: CAISERGDTQYF. The CDR3 region has the DNA TGTGCCATCAGTGAACGGGGGGATACGCAGTATTTT.

The genes are TRBV12-3 or TRBV12-4 and TRBJ2-1, with D tentatively TRBD1 or TRBD2 (6 bases each). V was pared by 5 bases and J by 7 bases, with 15 bases between. The CDR3 is 14 amino acids. The DNA of the CDR3 is TGTGCCAGCAGTCCCAGTAGGGGGGCGAATGAGCAGTTCTTC. Amino acid sequence: CASSPSRGANEQFF.